The 32 T cell receptor beta chains given below trace back to one sample, sequenced in a study of shared clonotypes between healthy human individuals. Produced via immunoSEQ multiplex PCR; TCRdb's table is partial and in-frame only. The sample includes some 2,100,000 clones, under 95% of them seen just once. Terminally differentiated effector memory CD45RA+ cells were left out of the naive CD8 fraction, which was CD45RO-negative and positively selected for CCR7. Sequences were obtained from naive CD8+ T cells from PBMCs. The receptors were gathered from a young man in good health. Some clones in this sample may be carry-over from other donors' samples.

The rearrangement links TRBV29-1 to TRBJ1-2; 12 nucleotides align to TRBD1. Germline CDR1 and CDR2: SQVTM and ANQGSEA. The CDR3 has 18 residues. Trimming at V came to 6 bases and at J to 2 bases, leaving 16 bases not matched to a gene. For the CDR3, the DNA is TGCAGCGTCGACCAAACGGGGACAGGGGGCGCGAGGAACTATGGCTACACCTTC. This codes for CSVDQTGTGGARNYGYTF.

This chain links TRBV19 with TRBJ2-7; D remains ambiguous. Germline V lookup: CDR1 LNHDA, CDR2 SQIVND (reference sequence). Trimming removed 4 bases from V and 5 bases from J, with 12 bases in between. The CDR3 extends over 13 amino acids. The CDR3, as DNA: TGTGCCAGTAGTACAGGTAACAGCCACGAGCAGTACTTC. Translated, it gives CASSTGNSHEQYF.

V usage is TRBV28 and J usage is TRBJ2-2; weak D call: TRBD1 (5 bases). V was pared by 9 bases and J by 6 bases, with 11 bases between. The germline V gene has CDR1 MDHEN and CDR2 SYDVKM. The CDR3 has 12 residues. The CDR3 protein is CASFRVPGELFF. In DNA form, the CDR3 reads TGTGCCAGTTTCAGGGTCCCCGGGGAGCTGTTTTTT.

The table lists this clone with a count of one. Other DNA sequences of this sample code for an identical CDR3. This rearrangement joins TRBV27 to TRBJ2-3; D is perhaps TRBD2 (6 bases). V was clipped by 8 bases and J by 5 bases, with 8 bases between them. The CDR3 totals 11 residues. Germline lookup yields CDR1 MNHEY and CDR2 SMNVEV (reference sequence). CDR3 residues: CASRRGDTQYF. CDR3 bases: TGTGCCAGCCGGCGGGGAGATACGCAGTATTTT.

The V gene is TRBV5-1, the J gene TRBJ1-2; 7 positions match TRBD1. This CDR3 spans 13 amino acids. J gave up 6 bases and V 4 bases, and 6 bases lay outside the gene matches. The germline V gene encodes CDR1 SGHRS and CDR2 YFSETQ. The CDR3 nucleotides are TGCGCCAGCAGCCCATGGACAGGCCATGGCTACACCTTC. Encoded protein: CASSPWTGHGYTF. Filled out from reference TRBV5-1 and TRBJ1-2, the complete variable domain reads KAGVTQTPRYLIKTRGQQVTLSCSPISGHRSVSWYQQTPGQGLQFLFEYFSETQRNKGNFPGRFSGRQFSNSRSEMNVSTLELGDSALYLCASSPWTGHGYTFGSGTRLTVV.

CDR3 in DNA: TGTGCCAGCATGTACAGGGGGGGGTACGAGCAGTACTTC. Its protein is CASMYRGGYEQYF. The V call is TRBV27, the J call TRBJ2-7, with D possibly TRBD1 on 8 matching bases. The CDR3 is 13 residues long. Germline V lookup: CDR1 MNHEY, CDR2 SMNVEV (reference sequence). Trimming left V 7 bases short and J 4 bases short, with 14 bases between.

The rearrangement joins TRBV5-1 to TRBJ2-1, with 7 bases matching TRBD2. V shed 1 base, J shed 7 bases, and the junction held 11 bases outside the gene matches. This CDR3 region has 16 residues. Germline V lookup: CDR1 SGHRS, CDR2 YFSETQ. CDR3 DNA sequence: TGCGCCAGCAGCTTGATCGCGGGAGATAGGCGGAATGAGCAGTTCTTC. Protein product: CASSLIAGDRRNEQFF.

The rearrangement joins TRBV11-2 to TRBJ2-3, with 7 bases fitting TRBD2. The germline CDR1 and CDR2 sequences are SGHAT and FQNNGV. With 4 bases clipped from V and 3 bases from J, the junction kept 10 bases outside the gene matches. CDR3 length equals 16 residues. The CDR3 is CASSWGGRRITDTQYF. In nucleotides, the CDR3 is TGTGCCAGCAGCTGGGGAGGGAGGCGGATTACAGATACGCAGTATTTT.

This chain links TRBV27 with TRBJ2-7; possibly TRBD1 for D (5 bases). This CDR3 region has 12 residues. Germline V CDR1 and CDR2: MNHEY, SMNVEV (reference sequence). V was pared by 6 bases and J by 3 bases, with 9 bases between. The CDR3 DNA reads TGTGCCAGCAGCTCGGACAACTACGAGCAGTACTTC. This gives the protein CASSSDNYEQYF.

The rearrangement links TRBV27 to TRBJ2-1, with 10 bases matching TRBD1. CDR3 size: 12 residues. V lost 6 bases to trimming and J lost 9 bases; unmatched junction nucleotides: 2. Germline CDR1 MNHEY, CDR2 SMNVEV (reference sequence). The CDR3 sequence: CASRTGGSEQFF. CDR3 nucleotides: TGTGCCAGCAGGACAGGGGGCTCTGAGCAGTTCTTC.

On this clone: Other DNA sequences from this sample encode an identical CDR3 as well. The chain uses TRBV9 and TRBJ2-2; D not resolved. In germline, CDR1 is SGDLS, CDR2 YYNGEE. This CDR3 has 15 amino acids. V was shortened by 0 bases and J by 0 bases, with 6 bases between the two germline ends. Here the CDR3 reads CASSVDGANTGELFF. As DNA, the CDR3 is TGTGCCAGCAGCGTAGATGGAGCGAACACCGGGGAGCTGTTTTTT.

This clone was recorded once. This chain connects TRBV7-9 to TRBJ2-7; TRBD1 might be the D (6 bases). CDR1 is SEHNR and CDR2 is FQNEAQ in the germline V gene (reference sequence). This CDR3 contains 12 residues. Trimming removed 10 bases from V and 2 bases from J, with 12 bases in between. As DNA, the CDR3 is TGTGCCACAGGGGTGGGACCCTACGAGCAGTACTTC. It encodes CATGVGPYEQYF.

The CDR3 here is CASSFLTGIHEQYF. CDR3 bases: TGTGCCAGCAGTTTTCTGACAGGGATCCACGAGCAGTACTTC. The V call is TRBV27, the J call TRBJ2-7; TRBD1 aligns across 7 bases. The germline V gene has CDR1 MNHEY and CDR2 SMNVEV (reference sequence). The CDR3 consists of 14 residues. Losses at the gene ends were 3 bases for V and 5 bases for J; bases not matched to a gene: 7.

Regarding this clone: This same CDR3 is encoded by further DNA sequences in the sample. The chain is built from TRBV29-1 and TRBJ2-7, with a weak D call TRBD2 (6 bases). The CDR3 is 13 residues long. The V end was cut by 5 bases, the J end by 0 bases, with 11 bases between. The germline CDR1 and CDR2 sequences are SQVTM and ANQGSEA. CDR3 sequence: CSVLGGVSYEQYF. As DNA, the CDR3 is TGCAGCGTTCTGGGAGGTGTCTCCTACGAGCAGTACTTC.

The chain employs TRBV7-3 and TRBJ2-2; 7 positions match TRBD2. The CDR3 is made up of 16 amino acids. V was pared by 0 bases and J by 3 bases, with 4 bases of the junction left unmatched. Germline V CDR1 and CDR2: SGHTA, FQGTGA. In nucleotides, the CDR3 is TGTGCCAGCAGCTTAACGATCCGGGGGGACACCGGGGAGCTGTTTTTT. Translation: CASSLTIRGDTGELFF.

This sequence joins TRBV15 and TRBJ2-1; D is unresolved. CDR1 is LNHNV, CDR2 YYDKDF, per germline (reference sequence). The CDR3 consists of 13 residues. V lost 5 bases, J lost 9 bases, and 14 bases lay in between. The CDR3 nucleotides read TGTGCCACCAGCCGACGACGGTTCATTGAGCAGTTCTTC. It specifies CATSRRRFIEQFF. Full variable domain (rest looked up from reference TRBV15 and TRBJ2-1): DAMVIQNPRYQVTQFGKPVTLSCSQTLNHNVMYWYQQKSSQAPKLLFHYYDKDFNNEADTPDNFQSRRPNTSFCFLDIRSPGLGDTAMYLCATSRRRFIEQFFGPGTRLTVL.

The rearrangement joins TRBV4-1 to TRBJ1-2; D is unclear. The CDR3 has 18 residues. Germline lookup yields CDR1 MGHRA and CDR2 YSYEKL. Trimming took 1 base from V and 0 from J, leaving 18 bases between them. CDR3 nucleotides: TGCGCCAGCAGCCAAGTACCCGCAGTTATCTATTCTAACTATGGCTACACCTTC. The encoded protein is CASSQVPAVIYSNYGYTF.

V gene TRBV6-1 combines with J gene TRBJ2-7; 7 nucleotides line up with TRBD1. This CDR3 region has 13 residues. Trimming at V came to 8 bases and at J to 7 bases, leaving 11 bases not matched to a gene. Germline V CDR1 and CDR2: MNHNS, SASEGT. CDR3 sequence: CASSGTEMREQYF. DNA for the CDR3: TGTGCCAGCTCTGGGACAGAGATGAGGGAGCAGTACTTC.

This chain uses TRBV9 with TRBJ2-7, with D perhaps matching TRBD2 (5 bases). The V gene's germline CDR1 is SGDLS and CDR2 YYNGEE. V lost 2 bases and J 2 bases, leaving 14 bases between the germline ends. The CDR3 sequence is 15 residues long. The CDR3 sequence: CASSVGEAATYEQYF. In nucleotides, the CDR3 is TGTGCCAGCAGCGTTGGGGAAGCGGCAACCTACGAGCAGTACTTC. Drawing the rest from reference TRBV9 and TRBJ2-7, the complete variable domain is DSGVTQTPKHLITATGQRVTLRCSPRSGDLSVYWYQQSLDQGLQFLIQYYNGEERAKGNILERFSAQQFPDLHSELNLSSLELGDSALYFCASSVGEAATYEQYFGPGTRLTVT.

This clone was recorded only once. The same CDR3 is also encoded by other DNA sequences in this sample. The gene calls are TRBV9 and TRBJ2-1, with 7 bases aligning to TRBD1. Germline CDR1 is SGDLS and CDR2 is YYNGEE. This CDR3 region has 15 residues. After removal of 0 bases from V and 4 bases from J, the junction contained 4 bases not matched to a gene. The CDR3 bases are TGTGCCAGCAGCGTAGAAGGGGGCGCGTACAATGAGCAGTTCTTC. It encodes CASSVEGGAYNEQFF.

The chain couples TRBV6-1 to TRBJ1-5, with D unclear. The ends were cut back, 3 bases at V and 3 bases at J, with 12 bases in the middle. The CDR3 has 15 amino acids. The germline gives CDR1 MNHNS, CDR2 SASEGT. The CDR3 sequence is CASSDTTRYNQPQHF. The CDR3 region has the DNA TGTGCCAGCAGTGACACGACGAGATACAATCAGCCCCAGCATTTT.

J is TRBJ2-2 and V is TRBV7-6; TRBD2 matches 14 bases. The CDR3 is made up of 16 amino acids. CDR1 is SGHVS and CDR2 is FNYEAQ in the germline V gene. The V gene end was trimmed by 5 bases and the J gene end by 6 bases; junction bases not matched to a gene: 5. As DNA, the CDR3 is TGTGCCAGCAGCCTGACTAGCGGGAGGGGATCCGGGGAGCTGTTTTTT. Its protein product is CASSLTSGRGSGELFF.

This clone has a single count. This chain joins TRBV5-1 and TRBJ1-4; D is uncertain. Germline CDR1 is SGHRS and CDR2 is YFSETQ. Between the trimmed V and J ends, which lost 4 bases and 8 bases, there was a span of 15 bases. CDR3 size: 14 residues. CDR3 amino acids: CASSPRRLGEKLFF. In nucleotides, the CDR3 is TGCGCCAGCAGCCCGCGGCGGCTGGGCGAAAAACTGTTTTTT. The variable domain in full, completed from reference TRBV5-1 and TRBJ1-4, reads KAGVTQTPRYLIKTRGQQVTLSCSPISGHRSVSWYQQTPGQGLQFLFEYFSETQRNKGNFPGRFSGRQFSNSRSEMNVSTLELGDSALYLCASSPRRLGEKLFFGSGTQLSVL.

The chain uses TRBV27 and TRBJ1-2; unclear D gene. Germline V gives CDR1 MNHEY, CDR2 SMNVEV (reference sequence). The CDR3 has 16 residues. V lost 0 bases to trimming and J lost 3 bases, with 14 bases between them. CDR3 region: CASSLSSGGGYYGYTF. CDR3 in DNA: TGTGCCAGCAGTTTATCGAGTGGTGGAGGATACTATGGCTACACCTTC.

This clone occurred a few times. Other DNA sequences from this sample encode an identical CDR3 as well. V gene TRBV5-8 combines with J gene TRBJ1-5; D might be TRBD1 (6 bases). The V and J ends lost 4 bases and 0 bases respectively, with 11 bases between them. From germline, CDR1 is SGHTS and CDR2 YDEGEE. CDR3 length equals 15 residues. The CDR3 DNA follows: TGTGCCAGCAGCGTACAGGGATATAGCAATCAGCCCCAGCATTTT. This encodes CASSVQGYSNQPQHF.

The V gene is TRBV28, the J gene TRBJ2-3; no definite D call. V was trimmed by 3 bases and J by 5 bases, leaving 12 bases between them. The CDR3 totals 14 residues. Germline V lookup: CDR1 MDHEN, CDR2 SYDVKM. CDR3 residues: CASSFRSQEDTQYF. The CDR3 DNA reads as TGTGCCAGCAGTTTTAGGTCACAAGAAGATACGCAGTATTTT.

On this clone itself: Other DNA sequences of this sample code for an identical CDR3. This CDR3 is CASSPAGDYEQYF. The CDR3 region has the DNA TGTGCCAGCAGTCCGGCAGGGGATTACGAGCAGTACTTC. This chain connects TRBV6-5 to TRBJ2-7; D might be TRBD1 (6 bases). Germline V gene data show CDR1 as MNHEY and CDR2 as SVGAGI. The CDR3 loop spans 13 amino acids. With 5 bases removed from V and 4 bases from J, the gap between germline ends came to 12 bases.

The chain couples TRBV4-3 to TRBJ1-1; tentatively, D is TRBD1 (5 bases). Germline V gene sequence: CDR1 LGHNA, CDR2 YSLEER. The CDR3 runs 17 residues. V was shortened by 0 bases and J by 4 bases, with 18 bases between the two germline ends. The DNA of the CDR3 is TGCGCCAGCAGCCAAGACCCTCTTTTGCTGCAGGGCACTGAAGCTTTCTTT. This codes for CASSQDPLLLQGTEAFF.

The count of this clone is one. J is TRBJ1-5 and V is TRBV5-1; TRBD1 matches at 7 bases. CDR1 SGHRS and CDR2 YFSETQ come from the germline V gene. Trimming took 0 bases from V and 5 from J; bases not matched to a gene: 8. The CDR3 runs to 16 residues. This chain's CDR3 is CASSLAEGDRHQPQHF. CDR3 DNA sequence: TGCGCCAGCAGCTTGGCCGAGGGGGACAGACATCAGCCCCAGCATTTT.

The table lists this clone with a few counts. The same CDR3 also results from other DNA sequences found in this sample. The J gene is TRBJ2-7, the V gene TRBV27, with TRBD1 as a possible D gene (5 bases). The length of the CDR3 is 12 residues. The V end was cut by 6 bases, the J end by 1 base, with 7 bases between. Germline-derived CDR1 and CDR2 are MNHEY and SMNVEV (reference sequence). CDR3 bases: TGTGCCAGCAGCTCAGGGTCCTACGAGCAGTACTTC. Its protein is CASSSGSYEQYF.

This clone appeared once. V and J are TRBV30 and TRBJ2-3; 7 positions agree with TRBD1. There are 14 residues in the CDR3. Per germline, CDR1 GTSNPN and CDR2 SVGIG (reference sequence). The junction had 10 bases not matched to a gene; V was cut back by 3 bases and J by 7 bases. DNA of the CDR3: TGTGCCTGGAGCCACAGGGGCATAGAAAATACGCAGTATTTT. Protein product: CAWSHRGIENTQYF.

The CDR3 spells CASSLPEIGDEQYF. For the CDR3, the DNA is TGTGCCAGCAGTTTGCCCGAGATTGGCGACGAGCAGTACTTC. The chain links TRBV28 to TRBJ2-7; D is uncertain. Trimming shortened V by 3 bases and J by 5 bases, and 14 bases separated the two germline ends. CDR3 length: 14 residues. Germline V gene lookup returns CDR1 MDHEN and CDR2 SYDVKM. The full variable domain, completed using reference TRBV28 and TRBJ2-7, is DVKVTQSSRYLVKRTGEKVFLECVQDMDHENMFWYRQDPGLGLRLIYFSYDVKMKEKGDIPEGYSVSREKKERFSLILESASTNQTSMYLCASSLPEIGDEQYFGPGTRLTVT.